Listed below are T cell receptor beta chains from one sample, sequenced in a study of cytomegalovirus exposure and HLA in healthy donors. Clones were sequenced by immunoSEQ multiplex PCR, and TCRdb holds only the in-frame ones, with some missing. Seen in this sample are around 200,000 clones; the ten most common clones hold 1.1%. Source material: PBMCs. Receptors were obtained from a girl aged 2 to 9 in good health and CMV-seropositive. CDR3s include the opening cysteine and the closing phenylalanine or tryptophan. D genes are given only for firm matches. Clone size appears in some rows only: once, few, many, or a class for an expanded clone.

size	length	D	V	J	DNA	CDR3
.	13	.	TRBV14	TRBJ2-7	TGTGCCAGCAGTCCGGGGGACTCCTACGAGCAGTACTTC	CASSPGDSYEQYF
.	15	.	TRBV5-5	TRBJ2-1	TGTGCCAGCAGCTTTCCTTCCAGGAATCACAATGAGCAGTTCTTC	CASSFPSRNHNEQFF
.	15	.	TRBV7-9	TRBJ2-1	TGTGCCAGCAGCTTAAAGGCTAGCGCTTACAATGAGCAGTTCTTC	CASSLKASAYNEQFF
.	15	TRBD1	TRBV28	TRBJ2-3	TGTGCCAGCAGCTTTGTAGGACAGGGAACAGATACGCAGTATTTT	CASSFVGQGTDTQYF
.	15	.	TRBV10-3	TRBJ1-4	TGTGCCATCAGTGAACAGCAAGCCTCTGATGAAAAACTGTTTTTT	CAISEQQASDEKLFF
.	12	.	TRBV30	TRBJ2-7	TGTGCCTGGAGCACTAACCCCTACGAGCAGTACTTC	CAWSTNPYEQYF
.	17	TRBD2	TRBV5-1	TRBJ2-5	TGCGCCAGCAGCTTGGCCGCGGGAGGCAACACCAGGGAGACCCAGTACTTC	CASSLAAGGNTRETQYF
.	16	TRBD1	TRBV10-1	TRBJ1-2	TGCGCCAGCAGTGAGTCGAAAGGACAGGGGTCCTATGGCTACACCTTC	CASSESKGQGSYGYTF
.	11	.	TRBV6-6	TRBJ2-1	TGTGCCAGCAGGGAATTAGGGGGGCAGTTCTTC	CASRELGGQFF
.	16	TRBD2	TRBV5-1	TRBJ2-3	TGCGCCAGCAGCTTGGGGGGCGGGAGGGCCTCAGATACGCAGTATTTT	CASSLGGGRASDTQYF
.	13	.	TRBV7-9	TRBJ2-2	TGTGCAGGAGGAGCGGGCCCAACCGGGGAGCTGTTTTTT	CAGGAGPTGELFF
.	12	.	TRBV11-2	TRBJ2-7	TGTGCCAGCAGCTTAGTGCGGGACAGACCTAACTTC	CASSLVRDRPNF
.	19	TRBD2	TRBV19	TRBJ2-3	TGTGCCAGTAGTATAGATTTTTCGCAGACTAGCGGGAGCACAGATACGCAGTATTTT	CASSIDFSQTSGSTDTQYF
.	13	TRBD1	TRBV6-1	TRBJ2-2	TGTGCCAACCAGGGGGCTAACACCGGGGAGCTGTTTTTT	CANQGANTGELFF
.	16	.	TRBV5-6	TRBJ2-1	TGTGCCAGCAGCTCCACCTCTAGCGCGCCTGGGAATGAGCAGTTCTTC	CASSSTSSAPGNEQFF
.	14	.	TRBV5-1	TRBJ2-1	TGCGCCAGCAGCTCGGACAGTTCCTACAATGAGCAGTTCTTC	CASSSDSSYNEQFF
.	15	.	TRBV13	TRBJ2-1	TGTGCCAGCAGCTTAGGCCACGGGAGTACTCCCGAGCAGTTCTTC	CASSLGHGSTPEQFF
.	15	TRBD1	TRBV13	TRBJ2-1	TGTGCCAGCAGCCCCGGGACAGGGGGCCTGAATGAGCAGTTCTTC	CASSPGTGGLNEQFF
.	16	TRBD2	TRBV5-1	TRBJ2-3	TGCGCCAGCAGCTTACTAGCGCCAAGCGGGGCAGATACGCAGTATTTT	CASSLLAPSGADTQYF
.	16	TRBD1	TRBV19	TRBJ1-5	TGTGCCAGTAGTACCCCCGGGACAGCGTACAATCAGCCCCAGCATTTT	CASSTPGTAYNQPQHF
.	14	TRBD1	TRBV28	TRBJ2-5	TGTGCCACCCGGGGGCAGGGGGCGCGGGAGACCCAGTACTTC	CATRGQGARETQYF
.	15	.	TRBV7-9	TRBJ1-5	TGTGCCAGCAGCTCGAGGGGGTACGGCAATCAGCCCCAGCATTTT	CASSSRGYGNQPQHF
.	13	.	TRBV28	TRBJ2-5	TGTGCCAGCAAGCTTGGCGCGGGGGAGACCCAGTACTTC	CASKLGAGETQYF
.	15	.	TRBV9	TRBJ2-7	TGTGCCAGCAGCGAGAGGGGGACAATAACTTCCGAGCAGTACTTC	CASSERGTITSEQYF
.	18	TRBD1	TRBV2	TRBJ1-1	TGTGCCAGCAGCGTAGACGACAGGGTCAGGACGCTAAACACTGAAGCTTTCTTT	CASSVDDRVRTLNTEAFF
.	18	TRBD2	TRBV5-1	TRBJ2-6	TGCGCCAGCAGCCTTTCTAGCGGGAGTCAAGCTGGGGCCAACGTCCTGACTTTC	CASSLSSGSQAGANVLTF
.	16	TRBD2	TRBV6-1	TRBJ2-3	TGTGCCAGCAGTGCTCTAGCGGGAGGGGACACAGATACGCAGTATTTT	CASSALAGGDTDTQYF
.	12	.	TRBV6-1	TRBJ1-6	TGTGCCAGCAGTGAAGGGAGATCACCCCTCCACTTT	CASSEGRSPLHF
.	19	.	TRBV11-2	TRBJ1-2	TGTGCCAGCAGCCGATCGATAAGCCGGGACACCCTAGGCGGCTATGGCTACACCTTC	CASSRSISRDTLGGYGYTF
.	14	.	TRBV9	TRBJ2-7	TGTGCCAGCAGCGTAGGGACAGAAGCATACGAGCAGTACTTC	CASSVGTEAYEQYF
.	15	TRBD2	TRBV7-3	TRBJ2-5	TGTGCCAGCCGCTTTTCGAAGACTAGCGGAGAGACCCAGTACTTC	CASRFSKTSGETQYF
.	13	.	TRBV27	TRBJ2-3	TGTGCCAGCCGCGCCCTAGTCGGAGATACGCAGTATTTT	CASRALVGDTQYF
.	13	TRBD1	TRBV27	TRBJ1-1	TGTGCCAGTACGGGGACAGGGAACACTGAAGCTTTCTTT	CASTGTGNTEAFF
.	14	.	TRBV18	TRBJ2-7	TGTGCCAGCTCACCCGGGATCTCTGGTTACGAGCAGTACTTC	CASSPGISGYEQYF
.	14	.	TRBV25-1	TRBJ1-3	TGTGCCAGCAGTGACCCGACACCGGGAAACACCATATATTTT	CASSDPTPGNTIYF
.	14	.	TRBV5-1	TRBJ2-3	TGCGCCAGCAGCTCTCTAGGGAGTTCGGATACGCAGTATTTT	CASSSLGSSDTQYF
.	16	TRBD1	TRBV28	TRBJ2-7	TGTGCCAGCAGTTCCCCGCCTGCAGGGGGCTCCTACGAGCAGTACTTC	CASSSPPAGGSYEQYF
.	12	.	TRBV19	TRBJ1-1	TGTGCCAGTAACCAGGACAGCACTGAAGCTTTCTTT	CASNQDSTEAFF
medium-sized	14	.	TRBV19	TRBJ2-7	TGTGCCAGTAGTATCGCAGGGGTCTCCTACGAGCAGTACTTC	CASSIAGVSYEQYF
.	16	.	TRBV28	TRBJ2-5	TGTGCCAGCAGTTTATTTCCGCTAGCATGGCAAGAGACCCAGTACTTC	CASSLFPLAWQETQYF
.	15	TRBD2	TRBV5-1	TRBJ2-1	TGCGCCAGACCGGGACTAGCGAGTTCCTACAATGAGCAGTTCTTC	CARPGLASSYNEQFF
.	14	.	TRBV6-5	TRBJ2-3	TGTGCCAGCAGTCCCGGGACACACACAGATACGCAGTATTTT	CASSPGTHTDTQYF
.	13	.	TRBV7-9	TRBJ2-1	TGTGCCAGCAACAAACAGAGCTACAATGAGCAGTTCTTC	CASNKQSYNEQFF
.	17	.	TRBV5-1	TRBJ1-1	TGCGCCAGCAGCTTGGGCCTGATTGGGGGGAAGAACACTGAAGCTTTCTTT	CASSLGLIGGKNTEAFF
.	15	.	TRBV9	TRBJ2-7	TGTGCCAGCAGCGTAGGGGTAAGTATCAGCGACGAGCAGTACTTC	CASSVGVSISDEQYF
.	16	.	TRBV10-3	TRBJ2-1	TGTGCCATCAGTGAGTCTAGAGGCGGGATGTACAATGAGCAGTTCTTC	CAISESRGGMYNEQFF
.	15	TRBD2	TRBV29-1	TRBJ2-2	TGCAGCGTGTCGGGGACTACGATAAACACCGGGGAGCTGTTTTTT	CSVSGTTINTGELFF
.	18	.	TRBV13	TRBJ2-6	TGTGCCAGCAGGCGCATGACAAGCCGCAGCTCTGGGGCCAACGTCCTGACTTTC	CASRRMTSRSSGANVLTF